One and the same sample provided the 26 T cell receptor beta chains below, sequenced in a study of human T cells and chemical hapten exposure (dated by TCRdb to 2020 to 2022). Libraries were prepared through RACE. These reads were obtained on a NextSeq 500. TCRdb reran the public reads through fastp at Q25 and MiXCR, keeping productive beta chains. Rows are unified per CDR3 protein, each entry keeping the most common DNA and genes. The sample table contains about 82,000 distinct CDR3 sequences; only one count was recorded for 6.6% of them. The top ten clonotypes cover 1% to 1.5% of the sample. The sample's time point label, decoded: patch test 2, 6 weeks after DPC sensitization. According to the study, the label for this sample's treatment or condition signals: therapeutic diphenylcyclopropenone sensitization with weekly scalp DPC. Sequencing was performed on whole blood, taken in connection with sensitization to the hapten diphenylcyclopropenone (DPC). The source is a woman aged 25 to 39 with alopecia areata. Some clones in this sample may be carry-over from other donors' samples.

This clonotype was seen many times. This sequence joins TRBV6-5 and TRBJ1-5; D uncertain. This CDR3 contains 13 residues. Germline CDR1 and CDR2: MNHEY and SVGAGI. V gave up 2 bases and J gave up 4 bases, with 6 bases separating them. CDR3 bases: TGTGCCAGCAGTTACGACACGAATCAGCCCCAGCATTTT. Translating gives CASSYDTNQPQHF.

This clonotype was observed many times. The CDR3 sequence: CSACRDRATDTQYF. Written as DNA, the CDR3 is TGCAGTGCTTGCCGGGACAGGGCCACAGATACGCAGTATTTT. The chain joins TRBV20-1 to TRBJ2-3; 9 bases align to TRBD1. The CDR3 is 14 amino acids. V trimming: 5 bases; J trimming: 2 bases; junction bases outside the gene matches: 5. Germline V lookup: CDR1 DFQATT, CDR2 SNEGSKA (reference sequence).

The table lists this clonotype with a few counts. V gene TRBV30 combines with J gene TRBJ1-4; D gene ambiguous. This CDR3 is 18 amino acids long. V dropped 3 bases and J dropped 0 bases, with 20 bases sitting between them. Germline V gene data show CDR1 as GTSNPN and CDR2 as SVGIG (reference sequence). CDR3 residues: CAWSFEGLVRATNEKLFF. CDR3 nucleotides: TGTGCCTGGAGCTTCGAGGGTTTAGTTCGGGCAACTAATGAAAAACTGTTTTTT.

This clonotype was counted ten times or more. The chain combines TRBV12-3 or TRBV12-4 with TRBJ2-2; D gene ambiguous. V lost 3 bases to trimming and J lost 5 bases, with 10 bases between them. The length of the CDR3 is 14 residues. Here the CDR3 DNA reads TGTGCCAGCAGTTTCCTCCGAGGTACCGGGGAGCTGTTTTTT. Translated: CASSFLRGTGELFF.

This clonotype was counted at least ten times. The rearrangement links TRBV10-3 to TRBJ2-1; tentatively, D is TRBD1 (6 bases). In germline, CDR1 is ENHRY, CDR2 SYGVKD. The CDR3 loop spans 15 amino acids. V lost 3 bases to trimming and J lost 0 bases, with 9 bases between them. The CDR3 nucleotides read TGTGCCATCAGTGAACAGGGCCCCTCCTACAATGAGCAGTTCTTC. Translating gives CAISEQGPSYNEQFF.

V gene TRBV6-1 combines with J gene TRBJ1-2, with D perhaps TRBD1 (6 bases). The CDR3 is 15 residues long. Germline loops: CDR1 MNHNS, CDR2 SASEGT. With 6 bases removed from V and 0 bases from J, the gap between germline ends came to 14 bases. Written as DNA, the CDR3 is TGTGCCAGCAGGCTCCGGACAGCACCTAACTATGGCTACACCTTC. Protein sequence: CASRLRTAPNYGYTF.

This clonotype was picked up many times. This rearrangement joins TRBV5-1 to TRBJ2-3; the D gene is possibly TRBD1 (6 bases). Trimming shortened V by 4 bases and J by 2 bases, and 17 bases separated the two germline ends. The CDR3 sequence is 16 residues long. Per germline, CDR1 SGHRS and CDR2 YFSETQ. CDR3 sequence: CASSGLQGGPTDTQYF. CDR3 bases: TGCGCCAGCAGCGGGCTACAGGGCGGCCCCACAGATACGCAGTATTTT.

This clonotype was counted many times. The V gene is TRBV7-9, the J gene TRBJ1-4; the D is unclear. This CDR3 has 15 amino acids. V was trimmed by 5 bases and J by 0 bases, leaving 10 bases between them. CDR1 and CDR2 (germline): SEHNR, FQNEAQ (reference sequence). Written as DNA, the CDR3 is TGTGCCAGCAGCCCCCCTGCTGCAACTAATGAAAAACTGTTTTTT. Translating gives CASSPPAATNEKLFF. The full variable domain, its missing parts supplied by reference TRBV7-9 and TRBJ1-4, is DTGVSQNPRHKITKRGQNVTFRCDPISEHNRLYWYRQTLGQGPEFLTYFQNEAQLEKSRLLSDRFSAERPKGSFSTLEIQRTEQGDSAMYLCASSPPAATNEKLFFGSGTQLSVL.

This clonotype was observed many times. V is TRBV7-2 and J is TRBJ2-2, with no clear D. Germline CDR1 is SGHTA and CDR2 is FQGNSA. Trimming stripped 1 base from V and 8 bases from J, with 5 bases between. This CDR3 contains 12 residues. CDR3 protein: CASSLGVGELFF. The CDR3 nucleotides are TGTGCCAGCAGCTTAGGGGTGGGGGAGCTGTTTTTT.

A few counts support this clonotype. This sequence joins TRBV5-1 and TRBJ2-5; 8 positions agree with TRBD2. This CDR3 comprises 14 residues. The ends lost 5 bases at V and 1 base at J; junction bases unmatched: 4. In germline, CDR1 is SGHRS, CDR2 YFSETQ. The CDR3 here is CASRRGGGQETQYF. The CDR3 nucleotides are TGCGCCAGCAGACGGGGGGGAGGCCAAGAGACCCAGTACTTC.

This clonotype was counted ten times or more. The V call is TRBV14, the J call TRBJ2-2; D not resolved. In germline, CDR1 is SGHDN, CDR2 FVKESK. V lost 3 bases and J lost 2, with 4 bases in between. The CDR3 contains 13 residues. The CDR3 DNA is TGTGCCAGCAGCCACATAAACACCGGGGAGCTGTTTTTT. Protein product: CASSHINTGELFF.

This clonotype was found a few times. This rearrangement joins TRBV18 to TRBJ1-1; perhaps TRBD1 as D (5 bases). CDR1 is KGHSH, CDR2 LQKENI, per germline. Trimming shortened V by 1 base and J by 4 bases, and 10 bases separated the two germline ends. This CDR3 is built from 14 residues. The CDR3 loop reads CASSPLEQVTEAFF. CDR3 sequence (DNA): TGTGCCAGCTCACCACTGGAACAGGTCACTGAAGCTTTCTTT.

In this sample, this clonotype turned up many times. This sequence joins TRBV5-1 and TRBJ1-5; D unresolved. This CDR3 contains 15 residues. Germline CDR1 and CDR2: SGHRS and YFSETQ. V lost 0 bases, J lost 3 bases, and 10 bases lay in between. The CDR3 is CASSLEGGFNQPQHF. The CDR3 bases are TGCGCCAGCAGCTTGGAAGGAGGGTTCAATCAGCCCCAGCATTTT.

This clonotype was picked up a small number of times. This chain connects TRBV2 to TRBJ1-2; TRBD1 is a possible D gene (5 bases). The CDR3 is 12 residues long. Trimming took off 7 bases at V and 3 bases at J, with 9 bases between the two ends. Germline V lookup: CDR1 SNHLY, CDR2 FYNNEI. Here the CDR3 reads CASTGLDYGYTF. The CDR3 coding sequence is TGTGCCAGCACAGGGTTGGACTATGGCTACACCTTC. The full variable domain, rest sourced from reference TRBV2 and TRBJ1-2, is EPEVTQTPSHQVTQMGQEVILRCVPISNHLYFYWYRQILGQKVEFLVSFYNNEISEKSEIFDDQFSVERPDGSNFTLKIRSTKLEDSAMYFCASTGLDYGYTFGSGTRLTVV.

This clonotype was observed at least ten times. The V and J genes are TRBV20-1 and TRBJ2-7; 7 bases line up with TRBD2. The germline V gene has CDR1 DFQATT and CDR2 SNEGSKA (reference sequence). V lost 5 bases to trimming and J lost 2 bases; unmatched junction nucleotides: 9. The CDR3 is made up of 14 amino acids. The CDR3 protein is CSALMGLQTYEQYF. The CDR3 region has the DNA TGCAGTGCTCTTATGGGACTACAGACCTACGAGCAGTACTTC.

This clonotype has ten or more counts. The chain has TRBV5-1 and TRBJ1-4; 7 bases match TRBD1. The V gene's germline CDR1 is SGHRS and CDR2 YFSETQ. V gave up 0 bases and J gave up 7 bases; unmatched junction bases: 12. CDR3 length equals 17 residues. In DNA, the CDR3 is TGCGCCAGCAGCTTGGAGGCTAACAGGGGAGGAGGTGAAAAACTGTTTTTT. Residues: CASSLEANRGGGEKLFF. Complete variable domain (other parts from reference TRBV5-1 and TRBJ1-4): KAGVTQTPRYLIKTRGQQVTLSCSPISGHRSVSWYQQTPGQGLQFLFEYFSETQRNKGNFPGRFSGRQFSNSRSEMNVSTLELGDSALYLCASSLEANRGGGEKLFFGSGTQLSVL.

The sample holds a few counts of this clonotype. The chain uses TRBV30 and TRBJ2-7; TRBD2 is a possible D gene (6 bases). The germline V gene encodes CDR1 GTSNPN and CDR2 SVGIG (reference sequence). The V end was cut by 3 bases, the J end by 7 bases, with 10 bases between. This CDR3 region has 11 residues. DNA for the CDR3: TGTGCCTGGAGCGATGCGGGGGAGCAGTACTTC. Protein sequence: CAWSDAGEQYF. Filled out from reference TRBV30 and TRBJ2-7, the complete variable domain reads SQTIHQWPATLVQPVGSPLSLECTVEGTSNPNLYWYRQAAGRGLQLLFYSVGIGQISSEVPQNLSASRPQDRQFILSSKKLLLSDSGFYLCAWSDAGEQYFGPGTRLTVT.

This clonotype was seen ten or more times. The CDR3 DNA reads TGTGCCTGGAGTGGAGGAGGGTCCCTGTCCTACGAGCAGTACTTC. This translates into CAWSGGGSLSYEQYF. The genes are TRBV30 and TRBJ2-7, with a tentative D call TRBD2 (6 bases). The ends were cut back, 1 base at V and 1 base at J, with 14 bases in the middle. The CDR3 totals 15 residues. Germline V lookup: CDR1 GTSNPN, CDR2 SVGIG (reference sequence).

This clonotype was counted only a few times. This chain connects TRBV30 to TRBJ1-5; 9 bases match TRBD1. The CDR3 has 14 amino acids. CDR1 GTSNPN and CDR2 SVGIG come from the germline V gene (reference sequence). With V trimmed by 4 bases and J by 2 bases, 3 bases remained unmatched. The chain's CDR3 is CAWTGTGRNQPQHF. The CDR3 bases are TGTGCCTGGACAGGGACAGGGCGCAATCAGCCCCAGCATTTT.

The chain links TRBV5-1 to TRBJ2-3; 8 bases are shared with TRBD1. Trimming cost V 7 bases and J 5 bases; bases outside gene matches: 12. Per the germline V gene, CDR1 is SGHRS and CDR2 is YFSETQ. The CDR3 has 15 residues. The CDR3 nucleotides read TGCGCCAGCCGGGGGAGGCAGGGGGCGAAAGATACGCAGTATTTT. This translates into CASRGRQGAKDTQYF.

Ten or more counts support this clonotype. The CDR3 DNA sequence: TGTGCCAGCAGTTTAGAGGTCGGGGCGGGGGGTGGTTACAATGAGCAGTTCTTC. This codes for CASSLEVGAGGGYNEQFF. V and J are TRBV12-3 or TRBV12-4 and TRBJ2-1; 8 bases match TRBD2. Losses at the gene ends were 1 base for V and 4 bases for J; bases not matched to a gene: 12. The CDR3 covers 18 residues.

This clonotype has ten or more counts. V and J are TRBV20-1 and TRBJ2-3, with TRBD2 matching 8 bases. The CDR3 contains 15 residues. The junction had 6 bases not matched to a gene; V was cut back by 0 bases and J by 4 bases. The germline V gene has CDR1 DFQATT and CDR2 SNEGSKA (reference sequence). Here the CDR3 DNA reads TGCAGTGCTAGAGAAATAGCGGGGAAAGCAGATACGCAGTATTTT. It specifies CSAREIAGKADTQYF.

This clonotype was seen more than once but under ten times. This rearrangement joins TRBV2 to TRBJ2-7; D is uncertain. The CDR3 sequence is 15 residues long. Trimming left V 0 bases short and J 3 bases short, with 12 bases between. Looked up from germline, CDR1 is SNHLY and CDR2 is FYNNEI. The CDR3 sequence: CASSEAPLLGYEQYF. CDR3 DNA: TGTGCCAGCAGTGAAGCCCCCCTCCTCGGCTACGAGCAGTACTTC.

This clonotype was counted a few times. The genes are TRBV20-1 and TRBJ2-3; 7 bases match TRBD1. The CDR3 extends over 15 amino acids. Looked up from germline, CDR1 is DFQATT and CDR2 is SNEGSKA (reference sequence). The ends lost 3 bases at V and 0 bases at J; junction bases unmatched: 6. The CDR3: CSASGPGQSTDTQYF. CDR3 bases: TGCAGTGCTAGCGGTCCGGGACAGAGCACAGATACGCAGTATTTT.

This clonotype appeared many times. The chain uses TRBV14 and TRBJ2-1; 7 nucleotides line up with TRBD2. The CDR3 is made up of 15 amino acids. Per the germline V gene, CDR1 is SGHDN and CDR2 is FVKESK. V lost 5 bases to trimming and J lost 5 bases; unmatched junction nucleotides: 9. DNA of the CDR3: TGTGCCAGCAGCGGGCCGGGACTACGAGACAATGAGCAGTTCTTC. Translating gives CASSGPGLRDNEQFF.

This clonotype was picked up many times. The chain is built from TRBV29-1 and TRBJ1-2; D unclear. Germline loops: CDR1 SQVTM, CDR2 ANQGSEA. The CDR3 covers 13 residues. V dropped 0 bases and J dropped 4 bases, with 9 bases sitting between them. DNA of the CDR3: TGCAGCGTTGAAGATGGGGAGCTCTATGGCTACACCTTC. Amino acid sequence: CSVEDGELYGYTF.